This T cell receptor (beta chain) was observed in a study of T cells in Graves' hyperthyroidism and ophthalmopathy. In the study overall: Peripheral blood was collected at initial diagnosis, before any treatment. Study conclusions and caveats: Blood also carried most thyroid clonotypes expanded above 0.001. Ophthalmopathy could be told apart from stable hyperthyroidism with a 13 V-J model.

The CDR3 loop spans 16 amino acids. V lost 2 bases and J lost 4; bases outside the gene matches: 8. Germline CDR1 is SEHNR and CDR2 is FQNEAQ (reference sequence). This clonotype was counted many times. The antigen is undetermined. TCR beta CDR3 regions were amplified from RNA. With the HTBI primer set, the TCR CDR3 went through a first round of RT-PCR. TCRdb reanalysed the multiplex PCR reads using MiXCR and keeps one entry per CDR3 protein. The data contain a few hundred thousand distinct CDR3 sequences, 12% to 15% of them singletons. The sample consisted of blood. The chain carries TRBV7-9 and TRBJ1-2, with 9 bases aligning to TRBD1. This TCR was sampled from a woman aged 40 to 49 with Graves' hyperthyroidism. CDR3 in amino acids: CASSLQPGQGIYGYTF. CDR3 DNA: TGTGCCAGCAGCTTACAACCGGGACAGGGAATCTATGGCTACACCTTC. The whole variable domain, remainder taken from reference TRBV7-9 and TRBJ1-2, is DTGVSQNPRHKITKRGQNVTFRCDPISEHNRLYWYRQTLGQGPEFLTYFQNEAQLEKSRLLSDRFSAERPKGSFSTLEIQRTEQGDSAMYLCASSLQPGQGIYGYTFGSGTRLTVV.